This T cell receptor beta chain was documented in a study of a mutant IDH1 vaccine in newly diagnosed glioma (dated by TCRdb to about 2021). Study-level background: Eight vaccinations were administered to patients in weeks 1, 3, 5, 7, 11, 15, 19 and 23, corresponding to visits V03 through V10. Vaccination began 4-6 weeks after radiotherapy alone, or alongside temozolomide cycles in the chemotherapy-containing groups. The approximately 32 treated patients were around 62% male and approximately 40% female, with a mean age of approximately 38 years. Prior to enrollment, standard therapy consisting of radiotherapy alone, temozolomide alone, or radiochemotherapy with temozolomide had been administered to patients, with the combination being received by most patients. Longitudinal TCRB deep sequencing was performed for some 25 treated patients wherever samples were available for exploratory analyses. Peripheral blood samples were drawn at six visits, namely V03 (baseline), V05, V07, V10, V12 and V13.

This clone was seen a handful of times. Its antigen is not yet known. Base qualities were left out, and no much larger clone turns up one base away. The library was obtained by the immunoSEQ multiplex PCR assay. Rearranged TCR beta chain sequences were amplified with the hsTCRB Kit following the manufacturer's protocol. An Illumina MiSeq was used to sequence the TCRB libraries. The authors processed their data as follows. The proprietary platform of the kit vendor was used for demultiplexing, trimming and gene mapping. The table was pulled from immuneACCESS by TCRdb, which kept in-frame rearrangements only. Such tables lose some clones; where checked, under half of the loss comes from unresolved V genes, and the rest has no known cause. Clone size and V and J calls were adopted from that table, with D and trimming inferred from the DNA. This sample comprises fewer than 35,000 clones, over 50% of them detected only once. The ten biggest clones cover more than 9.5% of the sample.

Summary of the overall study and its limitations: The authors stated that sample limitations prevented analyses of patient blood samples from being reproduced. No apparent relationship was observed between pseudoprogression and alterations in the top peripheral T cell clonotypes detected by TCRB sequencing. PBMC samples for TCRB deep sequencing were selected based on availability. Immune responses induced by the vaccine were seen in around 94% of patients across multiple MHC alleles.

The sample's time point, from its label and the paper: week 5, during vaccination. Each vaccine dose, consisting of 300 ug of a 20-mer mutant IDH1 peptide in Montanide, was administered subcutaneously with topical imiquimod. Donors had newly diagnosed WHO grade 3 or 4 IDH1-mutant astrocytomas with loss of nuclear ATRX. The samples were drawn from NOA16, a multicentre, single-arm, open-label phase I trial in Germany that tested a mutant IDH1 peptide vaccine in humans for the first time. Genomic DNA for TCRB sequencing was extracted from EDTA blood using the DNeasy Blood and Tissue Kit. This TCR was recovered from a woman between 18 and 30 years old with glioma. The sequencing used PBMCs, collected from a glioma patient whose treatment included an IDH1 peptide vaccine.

CDR3 region: CATSRGGTEQFF. DNA sequence: TGTGCCACCAGCAGAGGGGGGACAGAGCAGTTCTTC. The chain couples TRBV15 to TRBJ2-1, with a tentative D gene TRBD1 over 6 matching bases. The germline V gene (reference sequence) supplies CDR1 LNHNV and CDR2 YYDKDF. Trimming removed 1 base from V and 10 bases from J, leaving 8 bases between the germline ends. Spanning cysteine to phenylalanine, the CDR3 consists of 12 amino acids. The only DNA kept is the CDR3, 36 bases in frame from the first base.